The subject of this entry is one T cell receptor (beta chain). This specimen comes from a study of cytomegalovirus exposure and HLA in healthy donors. The method was immunoSEQ multiplex PCR; TCRdb's version includes in-frame clones alone and lacks a portion of them. The sample lists about 120,000 clones; 90% to 96% were seen once. Separate from the roughly 670-subject first cohort, the 120-subject validation cohort was the one that the donors belonged to. This CDR3 spans 13 amino acids. Trimming pared 7 bases from V and 4 bases from J, leaving 16 bases between. The germline gives CDR1 SQVTM, CDR2 ANQGSEA.

The sequence was collected from a man aged 18-30 years in good health and CMV-seronegative. The chain carries TRBV29-1 and TRBJ2-5; D gene ambiguous. Sample: PBMCs. The CDR3 region has the DNA TGCAGCGCCCCCCCCGTACTTGGAGAGACCCAGTACTTC. Amino acids: CSAPPVLGETQYF.